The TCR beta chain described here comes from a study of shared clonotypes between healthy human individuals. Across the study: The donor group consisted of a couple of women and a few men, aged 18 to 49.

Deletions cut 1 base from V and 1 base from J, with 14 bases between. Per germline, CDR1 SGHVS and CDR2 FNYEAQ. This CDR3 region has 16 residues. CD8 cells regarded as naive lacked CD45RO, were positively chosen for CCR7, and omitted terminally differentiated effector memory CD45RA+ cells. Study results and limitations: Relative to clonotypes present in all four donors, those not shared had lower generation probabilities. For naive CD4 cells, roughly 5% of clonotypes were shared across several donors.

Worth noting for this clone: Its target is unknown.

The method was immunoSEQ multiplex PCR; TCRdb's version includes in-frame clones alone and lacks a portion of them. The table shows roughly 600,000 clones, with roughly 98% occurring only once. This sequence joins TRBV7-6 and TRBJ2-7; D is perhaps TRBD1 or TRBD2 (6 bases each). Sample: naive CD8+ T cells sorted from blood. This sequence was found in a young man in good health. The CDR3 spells CASSLGGGGRSYEQYF. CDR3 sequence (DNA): TGTGCCAGCAGCTTAGGCGGAGGGGGTCGGTCCTACGAGCAGTACTTC.